This passage covers 22 T cell receptor beta chains from one sample sequenced in a study of blood T cell dynamics during melanoma immunotherapy. The assay was immunoSEQ multiplex PCR, and TCRdb's table has in-frame clones only and misses some. In the table there are around 13,000 clones, around nine tenths of which are singletons. The time point is: week 3, after first cycle of checkpoint inhibitor. The specimen comprised effector memory CD8+ T cells from blood, sampled from a patient treated with checkpoint blockade. These receptors came from a human donor with melanoma.

V is TRBV7-8 and J is TRBJ2-2, with no clear D. This CDR3 is 13 amino acids long. V gave up 6 bases and J gave up 2 bases, with 7 bases separating them. Germline CDR1 SGHVS, CDR2 FQNEAQ. CDR3 region: CASRTGNTGELFF. The CDR3, as DNA: TGTGCCAGCAGGACCGGTAACACCGGGGAGCTGTTTTTT.

The chain couples TRBV6-5 to TRBJ2-5; D unresolved. V lost 5 bases and J lost 2, with 12 bases in between. In germline, CDR1 is MNHEY, CDR2 SVGAGI. The CDR3 sequence is 14 residues long. In DNA form, the CDR3 reads TGTGCCAGCAGTCCCCCGGGCAGTCAAGAGACCCAGTACTTC. Translating gives CASSPPGSQETQYF.

The genes are TRBV5-8 and TRBJ2-1, with D possibly being TRBD2 (6 bases). The CDR3 is 15 residues long. In germline, CDR1 is SGHTS, CDR2 YDEGEE. Between the trimmed V and J ends, which lost 4 bases and 4 bases, there was a span of 15 bases. CDR3 sequence reads: CASSPDRREYNEQFF. The CDR3 DNA sequence: TGTGCCAGCAGCCCCGATAGGAGGGAGTACAATGAGCAGTTCTTC.

This clone was found once. The chain has TRBV7-9 and TRBJ2-3; 11 bases map to TRBD2. V was pared by 5 bases and J by 4 bases, with 5 bases of the junction left unmatched. CDR3 length equals 15 residues. The germline V gene encodes CDR1 SEHNR and CDR2 FQNEAQ (reference sequence). The CDR3 is CASSQTSGNPDTQYF. The DNA for the CDR3 is TGTGCCAGCAGCCAGACTAGCGGGAACCCAGATACGCAGTATTTT.

This chain joins TRBV28 and TRBJ2-7; D is possibly TRBD1 or TRBD2 (7 bases each). The CDR3 is 15 residues long. Per the germline V gene, CDR1 is MDHEN and CDR2 is SYDVKM. V was trimmed by 6 bases and J by 5 bases, leaving 20 bases between them. Here the CDR3 reads CASSLAWEGANEQYF. The CDR3 coding sequence is TGTGCCAGCAGCCTTGCGTGGGAGGGGGCCAACGAGCAGTACTTC.

The V and J genes are TRBV28 and TRBJ2-7, with a weak D call TRBD1 (6 bases). With 4 bases removed from V and 6 bases from J, the gap between germline ends came to 16 bases. Germline V lookup: CDR1 MDHEN, CDR2 SYDVKM. CDR3 size: 14 residues. The chain's CDR3 is CASSSGLQGPEQYF. The CDR3, as DNA: TGTGCCAGCAGTTCCGGTTTACAGGGACCCGAGCAGTACTTC.

The J gene is TRBJ2-7, the V gene TRBV27, with 9 bases aligning to TRBD2. Germline loops: CDR1 MNHEY, CDR2 SMNVEV (reference sequence). J lost 6 bases, V lost 6 bases, and 9 bases had no gene match. The CDR3 totals 14 residues. CDR3 protein: CASRAGGGSGEQYF. The CDR3, as DNA: TGTGCCAGCAGAGCGGGAGGCGGTTCAGGCGAGCAGTACTTC.

The chain is built from TRBV27 and TRBJ2-1, with 9 positions matching TRBD2. The CDR3 totals 15 residues. Per the germline V gene, CDR1 is MNHEY and CDR2 is SMNVEV (reference sequence). The V gene end was trimmed by 6 bases and the J gene end by 3 bases; junction bases not matched to a gene: 6. The CDR3 loop is CASSNSGRYYNEQFF. Written as DNA, the CDR3 is TGTGCCAGCAGCAACAGCGGGAGGTACTACAATGAGCAGTTCTTC.

This clone was observed a handful of times. The rearrangement links TRBV7-9 to TRBJ2-7; D not certain. V lost 1 base to trimming and J lost 2 bases, with 12 bases between them. CDR1 is SEHNR and CDR2 is FQNEAQ in the germline V gene (reference sequence). The CDR3 sequence is 15 residues long. DNA for the CDR3: TGTGCCAGCAGCTTAGAGTACAGTACTGCCTACGAGCAGTACTTC. Translation: CASSLEYSTAYEQYF.

This chain links TRBV13 with TRBJ2-2; D possibly corresponds to TRBD2 (6 bases). The CDR3 has 14 residues. Germline V lookup: CDR1 PRHDT, CDR2 FYEKMQ (reference sequence). V lost 8 bases and J lost 1, with 11 bases in between. CDR3 DNA sequence: TGTGCCAGCGGAGGTAGCGGGAACACCGGGGAGCTGTTTTTT. This translates into CASGGSGNTGELFF.

V usage is TRBV28 and J usage is TRBJ2-1, with 9 bases identical to TRBD2. Germline CDR1 and CDR2: MDHEN and SYDVKM. The CDR3 runs to 17 residues. Trimming removed 5 bases from V and 8 bases from J; junction bases left unmatched: 16. The CDR3 sequence is CASSPYPLAGTRHEQFF. CDR3 nucleotides: TGTGCCAGCAGTCCCTACCCCCTAGCGGGAACGAGGCATGAGCAGTTCTTC.

On this clone: Its ends do not fully match the called genes, so a read error is possible. The gene calls are TRBV6-6 and TRBJ2-7; 7 bases line up with TRBD2. Germline loops: CDR1 MNHNY, CDR2 SVGAGI (reference sequence). This CDR3 comprises 13 residues. The CDR3 sequence: CASSNSGGYEQYF. DNA of the CDR3: TGTGCCAGCAGTAACTCGGGGGGCTACGAGCAGTACTTC.

This chain joins TRBV4-1 and TRBJ1-3, with D tentatively TRBD1 (5 bases). The germline V gene encodes CDR1 MGHRA and CDR2 YSYEKL. Trimming removed 1 base from V and 0 bases from J, with 16 bases in between. CDR3 length equals 18 residues. CDR3 in DNA: TGCGCCAGCAGCCAAGTCTGGATAGAGGGGCCCTCTGGAAACACCATATATTTT. Translated: CASSQVWIEGPSGNTIYF.

The chain carries TRBV7-9 and TRBJ2-7; the D is unclear. Trimming removed 1 base at V and 2 bases at J, with 12 bases between. Per the germline V gene, CDR1 is SEHNR and CDR2 is FQNEAQ (reference sequence). The CDR3 covers 15 residues. The CDR3 nucleotides are TGTGCCAGCAGCTTAGGGAGTTCACAGCCCTACGAGCAGTACTTC. Translated: CASSLGSSQPYEQYF.

This rearrangement joins TRBV7-9 to TRBJ2-3; D unclear. There are 11 residues in the CDR3. Per germline, CDR1 SEHNR and CDR2 FQNEAQ (reference sequence). The V end was cut by 3 bases, the J end by 8 bases, with 6 bases between. The CDR3 is CASSFPGTQYF. CDR3 sequence (DNA): TGTGCCAGCAGCTTCCCGGGTACGCAGTATTTT.

The chain recombines TRBV19 with TRBJ2-2; D is possibly TRBD1 (5 bases). Trimming left V 8 bases short and J 5 bases short, with 12 bases between. Germline CDR1 and CDR2: LNHDA and SQIVND (reference sequence). This CDR3 comprises 13 residues. The DNA of the CDR3 is TGTGCCAGTGGCACAGGCCTGACCGGGGAGCTGTTTTTT. It codes for CASGTGLTGELFF.

This CDR3 reads CSAKSGTGRITEAFF. CDR3 coding DNA: TGCAGCGCTAAATCCGGGACAGGGCGGATCACTGAAGCTTTCTTT. The V call is TRBV29-1, the J call TRBJ1-1, with 9 bases aligning to TRBD1. The germline CDR1 and CDR2 sequences are SQVTM and ANQGSEA. The CDR3 covers 15 residues. Trimming took 7 bases from V and 4 from J; bases not matched to a gene: 13.

The rearrangement joins TRBV4-1 to TRBJ2-7; TRBD1 agrees at 11 bases. This CDR3 region has 17 residues. Germline V CDR1 and CDR2: MGHRA, YSYEKL. The V segment lost 6 bases and the J segment 5 bases; nucleotides outside the gene matches: 15. The CDR3 region has the DNA TGCGCCAGCAGTAATAAGGGACAGGGGGATATCATGGACGAGCAGTACTTC. Encoded protein: CASSNKGQGDIMDEQYF.

The chain uses TRBV19 and TRBJ2-5; perhaps D is TRBD1 or TRBD2 (5 bases each). The DNA end is more similar to TRBJ2-7, so the J call may be wrong. This CDR3 comprises 13 residues. Per germline, CDR1 LNHDA and CDR2 SQIVND (reference sequence). In DNA, the CDR3 is TGTGCCAGTAGTATGGGGGAATCCTACGAGCAGTACTTC. Translated: CASSMGESYEQYF.

This clone was seen a single time. This sequence joins TRBV28 and TRBJ2-7, with 7 bases that match TRBD2. The V segment lost 2 bases and the J segment 3 bases; nucleotides outside the gene matches: 4. The germline CDR1 and CDR2 sequences are MDHEN and SYDVKM. The CDR3 runs 14 residues. In nucleotides, the CDR3 is TGTGCCAGCAGTTTAAAGGCGGGAGTCTACGAGCAGTACTTC. As protein: CASSLKAGVYEQYF.

The chain recombines TRBV19 with TRBJ1-2, with no clear D. This CDR3 has 12 amino acids. Trimming took off 1 base at V and 8 bases at J, with 8 bases between the two ends. Germline V lookup: CDR1 LNHDA, CDR2 SQIVND (reference sequence). The CDR3 sequence: CASSIGPQGYTF. The CDR3 DNA reads as TGTGCCAGTAGTATAGGCCCGCAGGGCTACACCTTC.

This clone was recorded only once. The rearrangement links TRBV7-3 to TRBJ2-3, with 7 bases that match TRBD1. V shed 6 bases, J shed 4 bases, and the junction held 7 bases outside the gene matches. The CDR3 spans 14 residues. Germline V lookup: CDR1 SGHTA, CDR2 FQGTGA. CDR3 residues: CASRLRGTSDTQYF. Here the CDR3 DNA reads TGTGCCAGCAGACTCAGGGGGACGTCAGATACGCAGTATTTT.